This T cell receptor (beta chain) was profiled in a study of cytomegalovirus exposure and HLA in healthy donors. Broader study findings: When analyzed later, a missense DCLRE1C variant was found to be linked to TCR beta V- and J-gene trimming.

On this clone: As yet, its antigen is unknown.

60 Vbeta and 13 Jbeta primers were used in PCR. Sequenced by immunoSEQ multiplex PCR; TCRdb stores in-frame clones only, minus some. The sample lists about 170,000 clones, roughly 84% occurring once. With 1 base clipped from V and 1 base from J, the junction kept 13 bases outside the gene matches. CDR3 length equals 19 residues. CDR1 and CDR2 from the germline V gene are LNHNV and YYDKDF (reference sequence). The sequenced material came from PBMCs. This clonotype originated in a male donor in good health and CMV-seronegative. This rearrangement joins TRBV15 to TRBJ1-1; 9 bases are a match to TRBD1. For the CDR3, the DNA is TGTGCCACCAGCAGAGTATTGTCCTCCCGGGACAGGGAGAACACTGAAGCTTTCTTT. Protein sequence: CATSRVLSSRDRENTEAFF.